The T cell receptor (beta chain) under discussion was sequenced for a study of blood T cells in healthy people across ages. This clonotype has ten or more counts. Alongside a J-beta primer mix, a sample-barcoded 5' primer served in a second PCR lasting 7 to 11 cycles. MiXCR, applied by TCRdb to the 5' RACE reads, yields one record per CDR3 protein. This sample has approximately 900,000 distinct CDR3 sequences, with roughly 28% found just once. The ends were cut back, 2 bases at V and 0 bases at J, with 8 bases in the middle. Germline V lookup: CDR1 SGHRS, CDR2 YFSETQ. CDR3 length: 15 residues. The sample was also reused in another study, on T cells of mothers and their children.

The V gene is TRBV5-1, the J gene TRBJ2-2; D remains ambiguous. This clonotype was obtained from a woman aged 35 to 49 in good health. The sequenced sample consisted of blood. The CDR3 protein is CASSLDPTNTGELFF. Here the CDR3 DNA reads TGCGCCAGCAGCTTAGATCCGACGAACACCGGGGAGCTGTTTTTT.